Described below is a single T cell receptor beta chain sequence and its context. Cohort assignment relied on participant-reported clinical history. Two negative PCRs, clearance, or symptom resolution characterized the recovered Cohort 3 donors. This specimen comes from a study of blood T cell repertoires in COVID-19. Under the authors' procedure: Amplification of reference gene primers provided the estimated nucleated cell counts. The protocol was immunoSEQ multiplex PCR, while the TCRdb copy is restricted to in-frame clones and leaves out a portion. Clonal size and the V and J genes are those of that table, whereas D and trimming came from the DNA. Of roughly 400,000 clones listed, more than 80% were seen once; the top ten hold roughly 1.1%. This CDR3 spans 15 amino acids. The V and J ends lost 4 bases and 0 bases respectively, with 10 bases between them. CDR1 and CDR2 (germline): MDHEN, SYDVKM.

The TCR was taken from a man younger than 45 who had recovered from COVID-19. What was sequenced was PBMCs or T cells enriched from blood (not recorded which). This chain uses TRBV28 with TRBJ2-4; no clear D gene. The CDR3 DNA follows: TGTGCCAGCAGTTGGAGACTCCTAGCCAAAAACATTCAGTACTTC. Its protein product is CASSWRLLAKNIQYF.